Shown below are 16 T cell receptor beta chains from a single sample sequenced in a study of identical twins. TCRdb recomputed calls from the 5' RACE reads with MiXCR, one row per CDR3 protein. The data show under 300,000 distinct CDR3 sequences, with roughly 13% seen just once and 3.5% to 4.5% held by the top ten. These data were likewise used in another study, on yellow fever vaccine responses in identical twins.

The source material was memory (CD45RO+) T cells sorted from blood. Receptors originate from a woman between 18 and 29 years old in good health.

CDR3 sequence reads: CASSPPGSHTQYF. Here the CDR3 DNA reads TGTGCCAGCAGTCCCCCGGGAAGCCATACGCAGTATTTT. The rearrangement joins TRBV6-2 or TRBV6-3 to TRBJ2-3, with D possibly matching TRBD2 (5 bases). The V gene's germline CDR1 is MNHEY and CDR2 SVGEGT. The length of the CDR3 is 13 residues. Trimming removed 5 bases from V and 7 bases from J, with 13 bases in between.

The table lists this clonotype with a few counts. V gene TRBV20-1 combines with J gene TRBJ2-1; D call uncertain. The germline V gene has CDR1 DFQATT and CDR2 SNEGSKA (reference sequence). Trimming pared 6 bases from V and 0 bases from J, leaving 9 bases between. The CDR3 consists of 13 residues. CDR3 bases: TGCAGTGCAATGGAGAGCTCCTACAATGAGCAGTTCTTC. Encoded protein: CSAMESSYNEQFF.

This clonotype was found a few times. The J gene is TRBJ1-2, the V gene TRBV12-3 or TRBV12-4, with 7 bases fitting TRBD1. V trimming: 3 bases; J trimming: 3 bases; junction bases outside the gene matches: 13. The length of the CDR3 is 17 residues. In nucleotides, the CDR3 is TGTGCCAGCAGTTTCCCTCCAACAGGGGAGTGGGACTATGGCTACACCTTC. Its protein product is CASSFPPTGEWDYGYTF.

The CDR3 nucleotides are TGCGCCAGCAGCCAAGCGCCATTTGCGGGGGATACGCAGTATTTT. It encodes CASSQAPFAGDTQYF. The chain recombines TRBV4-3 with TRBJ2-3, with D tentatively TRBD2 (6 bases). V was cut by 1 base and J by 6 bases, with 14 bases left in between. Per germline, CDR1 LGHNA and CDR2 YSLEER. This CDR3 comprises 15 residues.

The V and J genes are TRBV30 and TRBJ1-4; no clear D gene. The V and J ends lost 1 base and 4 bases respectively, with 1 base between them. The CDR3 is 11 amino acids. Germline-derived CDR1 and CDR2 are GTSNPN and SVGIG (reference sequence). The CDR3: CAWSGNEKLFF. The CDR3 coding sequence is TGTGCCTGGAGTGGTAATGAAAAACTGTTTTTT.

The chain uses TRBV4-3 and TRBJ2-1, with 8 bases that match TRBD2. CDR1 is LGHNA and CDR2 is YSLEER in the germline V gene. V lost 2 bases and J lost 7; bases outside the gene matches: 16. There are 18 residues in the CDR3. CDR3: CASSQNRWTGGLGNEQFF. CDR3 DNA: TGCGCCAGCAGCCAAAATCGATGGACGGGAGGGCTTGGGAATGAGCAGTTCTTC.

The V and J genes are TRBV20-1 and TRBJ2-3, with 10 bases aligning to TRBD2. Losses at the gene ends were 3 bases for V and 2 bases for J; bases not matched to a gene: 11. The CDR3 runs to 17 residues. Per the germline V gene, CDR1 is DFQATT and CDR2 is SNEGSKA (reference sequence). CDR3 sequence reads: CSASRGWSGRDTDTQYF. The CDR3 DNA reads TGCAGTGCTAGTAGGGGATGGAGCGGGAGGGACACAGATACGCAGTATTTT.

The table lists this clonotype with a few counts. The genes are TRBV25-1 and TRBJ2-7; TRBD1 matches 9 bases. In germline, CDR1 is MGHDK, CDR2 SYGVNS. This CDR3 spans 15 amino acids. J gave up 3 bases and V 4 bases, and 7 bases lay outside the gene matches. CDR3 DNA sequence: TGTGCCAGCAGTGCTGGGACAGGGACCGTCTACGAGCAGTACTTC. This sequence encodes CASSAGTGTVYEQYF.

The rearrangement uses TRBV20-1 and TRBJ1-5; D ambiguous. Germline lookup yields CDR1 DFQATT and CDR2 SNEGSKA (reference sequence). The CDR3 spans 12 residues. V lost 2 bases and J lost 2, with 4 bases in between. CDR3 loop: CSARRGNQPQHF. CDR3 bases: TGCAGTGCTAGAAGGGGCAATCAGCCCCAGCATTTT.

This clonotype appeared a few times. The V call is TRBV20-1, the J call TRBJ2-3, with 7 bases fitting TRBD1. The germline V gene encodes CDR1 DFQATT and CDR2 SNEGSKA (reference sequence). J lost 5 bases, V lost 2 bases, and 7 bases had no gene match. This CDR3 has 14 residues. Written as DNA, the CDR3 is TGCAGTGCTAGAAACCCGGCAGGGGGAGATACGCAGTATTTT. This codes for CSARNPAGGDTQYF.

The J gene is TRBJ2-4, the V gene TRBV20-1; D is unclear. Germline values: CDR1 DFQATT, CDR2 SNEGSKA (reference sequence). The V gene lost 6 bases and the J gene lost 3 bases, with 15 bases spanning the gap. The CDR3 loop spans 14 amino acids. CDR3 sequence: CSATGLALKNIQYF. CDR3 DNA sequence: TGCAGTGCAACCGGGCTCGCGCTCAAAAACATTCAGTACTTC.

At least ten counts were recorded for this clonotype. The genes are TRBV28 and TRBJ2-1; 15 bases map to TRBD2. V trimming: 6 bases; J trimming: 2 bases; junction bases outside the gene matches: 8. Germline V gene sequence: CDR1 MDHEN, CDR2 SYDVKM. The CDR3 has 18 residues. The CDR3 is CASSPLRTSGRAYNEQFF. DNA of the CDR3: TGTGCCAGCAGCCCCCTGCGGACTAGCGGGAGGGCCTACAATGAGCAGTTCTTC.

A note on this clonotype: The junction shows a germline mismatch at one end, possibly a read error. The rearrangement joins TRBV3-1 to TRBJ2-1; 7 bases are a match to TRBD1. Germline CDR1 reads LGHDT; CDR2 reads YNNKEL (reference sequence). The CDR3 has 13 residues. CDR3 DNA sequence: TGTGCCAGCAGCCTTAACAGGGGCAATGAGCAGCTCTTC. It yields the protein CASSLNRGNEQLF.

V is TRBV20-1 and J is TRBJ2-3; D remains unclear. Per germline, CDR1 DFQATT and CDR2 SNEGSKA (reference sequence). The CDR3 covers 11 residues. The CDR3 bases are TGCGCAGGCCTCGGCACAGATACGCAGTATTTT. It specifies CAGLGTDTQYF.

The CDR3 DNA reads as TGCGCCAGCAGCTTGGCCCCAGCCTACGAGCAGTACTTC. Encoded protein: CASSLAPAYEQYF. The chain has TRBV5-1 and TRBJ2-7; D call uncertain. The V end lost 0 bases, the J end lost 2 bases, and 6 bases lay between the germline ends. The CDR3 is 13 residues long. Germline V lookup: CDR1 SGHRS, CDR2 YFSETQ.

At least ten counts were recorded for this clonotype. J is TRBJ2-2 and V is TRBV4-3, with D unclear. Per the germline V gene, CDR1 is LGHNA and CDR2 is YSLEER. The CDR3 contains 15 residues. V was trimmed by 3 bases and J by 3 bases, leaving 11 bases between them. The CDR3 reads CASSQSVLDTGELFF. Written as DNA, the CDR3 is TGCGCCAGCAGCCAGAGCGTGTTGGACACCGGGGAGCTGTTTTTT.